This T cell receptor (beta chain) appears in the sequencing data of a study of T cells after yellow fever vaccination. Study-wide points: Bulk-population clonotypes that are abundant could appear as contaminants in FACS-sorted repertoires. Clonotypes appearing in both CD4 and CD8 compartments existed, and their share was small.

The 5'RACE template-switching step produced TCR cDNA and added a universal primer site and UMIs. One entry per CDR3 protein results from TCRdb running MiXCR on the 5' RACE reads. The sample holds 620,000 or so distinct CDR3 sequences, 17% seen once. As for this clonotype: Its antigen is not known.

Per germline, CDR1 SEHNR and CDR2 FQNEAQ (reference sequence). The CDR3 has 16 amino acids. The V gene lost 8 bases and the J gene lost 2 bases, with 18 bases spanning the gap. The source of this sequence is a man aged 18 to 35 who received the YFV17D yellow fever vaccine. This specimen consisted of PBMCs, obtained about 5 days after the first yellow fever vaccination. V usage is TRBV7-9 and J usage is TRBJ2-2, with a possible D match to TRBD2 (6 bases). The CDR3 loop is CASVPGEDYNTGELFF. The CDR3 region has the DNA TGTGCCAGCGTCCCCGGGGAGGACTACAACACCGGGGAGCTGTTTTTT.